Presented here are 18 T cell receptor beta chains from one specimen sequenced in a study of neurological immune-mediated disorders. TCRdb analysed the 5' RACE reads with MiXCR anew, one entry per CDR3 protein. The table records 25,000 to 35,000 distinct CDR3 sequences, over 12% of them present only once. The sample comprised PBMCs. Receptors were obtained from a man between 65 and 85 years old in good health.

The sample holds many counts of this clonotype. The chain recombines TRBV6-6 with TRBJ2-5; 10 bases match TRBD2. CDR3 length equals 17 residues. Trimming cost V 5 bases and J 5 bases; bases outside gene matches: 14. Germline V lookup: CDR1 MNHNY, CDR2 SVGAGI (reference sequence). CDR3 residues: CASSPVASGGQGETQYF. The CDR3 region has the DNA TGTGCCAGCAGTCCCGTGGCTAGCGGGGGCCAGGGGGAGACCCAGTACTTC.

Ten or more counts support this clonotype. The chain combines TRBV7-2 with TRBJ1-2; D ambiguous. Trimming took off 5 bases at V and 7 bases at J, with 17 bases between the two ends. CDR3 length: 14 residues. Germline V CDR1 and CDR2: SGHTA, FQGNSA. The DNA for the CDR3 is TGTGCCAGCAGCCCAAGAAGGGCTGAAGCTGGCTACACCTTC. Amino acids: CASSPRRAEAGYTF.

The table lists this clonotype with many counts. This rearrangement joins TRBV5-1 to TRBJ1-1; D unresolved. The germline V gene encodes CDR1 SGHRS and CDR2 YFSETQ. Trimming took off 4 bases at V and 4 bases at J, with 11 bases between the two ends. This CDR3 is 13 amino acids long. The CDR3 region has the DNA TGCGCCAGCAGCCCAGGCCTGATCACTGAAGCTTTCTTT. This codes for CASSPGLITEAFF.

This clonotype was counted many times. The chain has TRBV10-2 and TRBJ2-7; D possibly corresponds to TRBD2 (5 bases). V lost 6 bases and J lost 5, with 17 bases in between. The germline CDR1 and CDR2 sequences are WSHSY and SAAADI. The CDR3 spans 14 residues. DNA of the CDR3: TGCGCCAGCAGGAGAGGGCTTTTGGAGAACGAGCAGTACTTC. It yields the protein CASRRGLLENEQYF.

This clonotype was recorded at least ten times. The chain employs TRBV14 and TRBJ2-2; weak D call: TRBD1 (5 bases). The CDR3 has 19 amino acids. Germline lookup yields CDR1 SGHDN and CDR2 FVKESK. Trimming removed 0 bases from V and 6 bases from J, with 23 bases in between. This chain's CDR3 is CASSQDTSILGREPGELFF. In DNA form, the CDR3 reads TGTGCCAGCAGCCAAGATACGTCCATATTGGGGCGAGAACCCGGGGAGCTGTTTTTT.

There are many counts of this clonotype. This rearrangement joins TRBV4-3 to TRBJ2-1; 10 nucleotides agree with TRBD2. The CDR3 is made up of 16 amino acids. V gave up 4 bases and J gave up 7 bases; unmatched junction bases: 10. The germline CDR1 and CDR2 sequences are LGHNA and YSLEER. The CDR3 region is CASSRGLANQYNEQFF. CDR3 nucleotides: TGCGCCAGCAGCCGGGGACTAGCGAATCAATATAATGAGCAGTTCTTC.

By proportion, this clonotype is medium-sized. V is TRBV27 and J is TRBJ2-7, with 10 bases that match TRBD2. Germline values: CDR1 MNHEY, CDR2 SMNVEV (reference sequence). The CDR3 is made up of 16 amino acids. V lost 1 base to trimming and J lost 3 bases; unmatched junction nucleotides: 6. The CDR3 DNA follows: TGTGCCAGCAGTTTATGGTCTAGCGGGGGCCTCTACGAGCAGTACTTC. It encodes CASSLWSSGGLYEQYF.

The table lists this clonotype with many counts. The V gene is TRBV12-3 or TRBV12-4, the J gene TRBJ2-7, with D hard to call. This CDR3 is built from 14 residues. V was trimmed by 3 bases and J by 1 base, leaving 10 bases between them. CDR3 sequence: CASSLKRESYEQYF. CDR3 nucleotides: TGTGCCAGCAGTTTGAAAAGGGAATCCTACGAGCAGTACTTC.

This clonotype was seen ten or more times. V and J are TRBV10-3 and TRBJ2-7; D is possibly TRBD2 (6 bases). The CDR3 covers 13 residues. Germline V CDR1 and CDR2: ENHRY, SYGVKD. Trimming shortened V by 3 bases and J by 7 bases, and 13 bases separated the two germline ends. Written as DNA, the CDR3 is TGTGCCATCAGTGATGGAGGGGAAGGGGAGCAGTACTTC. It translates to CAISDGGEGEQYF.

This clonotype was seen ten or more times. The chain combines TRBV24-1 with TRBJ2-1, with D perhaps TRBD2 (6 bases). The length of the CDR3 is 18 residues. The germline V gene has CDR1 KGHDR and CDR2 SFDVKD. The ends were cut back, 0 bases at V and 2 bases at J, with 16 bases in the middle. In DNA form, the CDR3 reads TGTGCCACCAGTGATTTGTCCGCCGGGCGGGGCGCCTACAATGAGCAGTTCTTC. Residues: CATSDLSAGRGAYNEQFF.

This clonotype was found many times. The V call is TRBV7-2, the J call TRBJ1-2; possibly TRBD1 for D (5 bases). Germline V CDR1 and CDR2: SGHTA, FQGNSA. This CDR3 is 15 amino acids long. The germline V and J ends were trimmed by 0 bases and 4 bases, with 12 bases remaining between them. The CDR3 nucleotides read TGTGCCAGCAGCTTAGCGCTCGGGACCGGCTATGGCTACACCTTC. It translates to CASSLALGTGYGYTF.

This clonotype was seen ten or more times. The V call is TRBV12-3 or TRBV12-4, the J call TRBJ2-2, with 7 bases lining up with TRBD1. This CDR3 spans 15 amino acids. The ends lost 6 bases at V and 2 bases at J; junction bases unmatched: 6. The CDR3, as DNA: TGTGCCAGCAGGCCGGACAGGATAAACACCGGGGAGCTGTTTTTT. It encodes CASRPDRINTGELFF.

This clonotype occurred many times. The gene calls are TRBV6-6 and TRBJ1-1; D ambiguous. From germline, CDR1 is MNHNY and CDR2 SVGAGI (reference sequence). V dropped 0 bases and J dropped 1 base, with 9 bases sitting between them. This CDR3 contains 15 residues. The DNA of the CDR3 is TGTGCCAGCAGTTACTCGAGCCCGGGGAACACTGAAGCTTTCTTT. This translates into CASSYSSPGNTEAFF.

This clonotype is labeled medium-sized. This chain joins TRBV7-2 and TRBJ2-2, with a weak D call TRBD1 (5 bases). This CDR3 has 15 residues. The V gene lost 3 bases and the J gene lost 1 base, with 9 bases spanning the gap. Germline V gene data show CDR1 as SGHTA and CDR2 as FQGNSA. CDR3 loop: CASSLRDRNTGELFF. The CDR3 coding sequence is TGTGCCAGCAGCTTGCGCGACAGGAACACCGGGGAGCTGTTTTTT.

This clonotype occurred many times. The chain recombines TRBV12-3 or TRBV12-4 with TRBJ2-3; D may match TRBD1 or TRBD2 (5 bases each). The CDR3 runs to 16 residues. Trimming removed 1 base from V and 0 bases from J, with 11 bases in between. Here the CDR3 reads CASSLDVRDSTDTQYF. CDR3 DNA sequence: TGTGCCAGCAGTTTAGATGTTCGGGACAGCACAGATACGCAGTATTTT.

Concerning this clonotype: Relative to the germline gene, one junction end is altered; a read error may explain this. The chain joins TRBV2 to TRBJ2-5; the D is unclear. The CDR3 covers 12 residues. Germline-derived CDR1 and CDR2 are SNHLY and FYNNEI. The CDR3 spells CASNGFQETQNF. CDR3 nucleotides: TGCGCCAGCAATGGATTTCAAGAGACCCAGAACTTC.

This clonotype has a count of ten or more. The V call is TRBV13, the J call TRBJ2-3; no clear D gene. The CDR3 loop spans 14 amino acids. In germline, CDR1 is PRHDT, CDR2 FYEKMQ (reference sequence). Trimming took 4 bases from V and 5 from J, leaving 13 bases between them. The CDR3 loop reads CASSSIAGGDTQYF. DNA of the CDR3: TGTGCCAGCAGCTCGATAGCTGGCGGAGATACGCAGTATTTT.

This clonotype was detected many times. The V gene is TRBV4-3, the J gene TRBJ1-6; perhaps TRBD1 as D (5 bases). Germline V CDR1 and CDR2: LGHNA, YSLEER. CDR3 size: 16 residues. V was clipped by 3 bases and J by 7 bases, with 16 bases between them. CDR3 amino acids: CASSQSVLGRNSPLHF. The CDR3 DNA sequence: TGCGCCAGCAGCCAGTCAGTGCTGGGGCGGAATTCACCCCTCCACTTT.